The 15 T cell receptor beta chains below were found in one sample sequenced in a study of STAT3 mutations in large granular lymphocyte leukemia. Study-level findings and limits: In T-cell large granular lymphocyte leukemia, about half of patients showed multiple immunodominant subclonotypes.

For these receptors, no antigen is known. This table comes from immunoSEQ multiplex PCR, and its TCRdb copy is limited to in-frame clones, with some not included. The sample has 12,000 or so clones, about 85% seen once; the top ten hold about nine tenths. Sequencing was done on a sample of peripheral blood mononuclear cells. The receptors come from an elderly man with T-cell large granular lymphocyte leukemia. Some clones in this sample may be carry-over from other donors' samples.

The V call is TRBV6-5, the J call TRBJ1-2; 11 nucleotides agree with TRBD1. CDR3 size: 13 residues. The germline CDR1 and CDR2 sequences are MNHEY and SVGAGI. The V segment lost 6 bases and the J segment 5 bases; nucleotides outside the gene matches: 2. The CDR3 loop is CASRGQGAYGYTF. In nucleotides, the CDR3 is TGTGCCAGCAGAGGACAGGGGGCTTATGGCTACACCTTC.

The rearrangement uses TRBV10-3 and TRBJ2-3, with 8 positions matching TRBD1. Germline V gives CDR1 ENHRY, CDR2 SYGVKD. Trimming at V came to 4 bases and at J to 7 bases, leaving 10 bases not matched to a gene. The CDR3 totals 15 residues. The CDR3 spells CAISGTGIWGYTQYF. The CDR3 region has the DNA TGTGCCATCAGTGGGACAGGGATATGGGGGTATACGCAGTATTTT.

This clone has a single count. This chain connects TRBV27 to TRBJ1-6; D unresolved. The germline V gene has CDR1 MNHEY and CDR2 SMNVEV (reference sequence). The CDR3 is 15 amino acids. The V and J ends lost 2 bases and 7 bases respectively, with 12 bases between them. CDR3 in DNA: TGTGCCAGCAGTTTAAGGTCCGGAGACAATTCACCCCTCCACTTT. Translating gives CASSLRSGDNSPLHF.

The chain uses TRBV30 and TRBJ2-7; tentatively, D is TRBD1 (6 bases). Trimming shortened V by 0 bases and J by 6 bases, and 12 bases separated the two germline ends. CDR1 and CDR2 from the germline V gene are GTSNPN and SVGIG (reference sequence). The CDR3 consists of 13 residues. In DNA form, the CDR3 reads TGTGCCTGGAGTGTTAGACAGGCGTCCGAGCAGTACTTC. It is translated as CAWSVRQASEQYF.

J is TRBJ1-1 and V is TRBV27; 9 bases are a match to TRBD1. Germline-derived CDR1 and CDR2 are MNHEY and SMNVEV (reference sequence). This CDR3 comprises 16 residues. J gave up 0 bases and V 5 bases, and 7 bases lay outside the gene matches. The CDR3 region has the DNA TGTGCCAGCAGTCGACGGACAGGGGTTGTGAACACTGAAGCTTTCTTT. Its translation: CASSRRTGVVNTEAFF.

This clone occurred once. The CDR3 spells CASSQAGQGAHEQYF. The CDR3 DNA reads TGTGCCAGCAGCCAAGCGGGACAGGGGGCTCACGAGCAGTACTTC. This rearrangement joins TRBV9 to TRBJ2-7; 12 bases agree with TRBD1. The CDR3 runs to 15 residues. CDR1 SGDLS and CDR2 YYNGEE come from the germline V gene. J was trimmed by 5 bases and V by 4 bases; bases with no gene match: 7.

The chain uses TRBV30 and TRBJ2-5; 9 bases fit TRBD2. The CDR3 spans 12 residues. V gave up 5 bases and J gave up 3 bases; unmatched junction bases: 1. Germline assignment: CDR1 GTSNPN and CDR2 SVGIG (reference sequence). CDR3 sequence: CAWAGGKETQYF. The CDR3 DNA sequence: TGTGCCTGGGCGGGGGGGAAAGAGACCCAGTACTTC. Variable domain in full (rest from reference TRBV30 and TRBJ2-5): SQTIHQWPATLVQPVGSPLSLECTVEGTSNPNLYWYRQAAGRGLQLLFYSVGIGQISSEVPQNLSASRPQDRQFILSSKKLLLSDSGFYLCAWAGGKETQYFGPGTRLLVL.

This chain connects TRBV5-1 to TRBJ2-2, with D perhaps TRBD1 (5 bases). CDR1 and CDR2 (germline): SGHRS, YFSETQ. This CDR3 is 15 amino acids long. V was shortened by 6 bases and J by 0 bases, with 12 bases between the two germline ends. The CDR3: CASTEGATNTGELFF. The DNA for the CDR3 is TGCGCCAGCACCGAAGGGGCAACGAACACCGGGGAGCTGTTTTTT.

The V gene is TRBV5-1, the J gene TRBJ2-1, with D possibly TRBD1 on 6 matching bases. Germline CDR1 and CDR2: SGHRS and YFSETQ. This CDR3 is 15 amino acids long. V was cut by 7 bases and J by 4 bases, with 18 bases left in between. Written as DNA, the CDR3 is TGCGCCAGCGGAATTTCAGGGGACCTTTACAATGAGCAGTTCTTC. Translation gives CASGISGDLYNEQFF.

V and J are TRBV5-4 and TRBJ2-5, with 7 positions matching TRBD2. CDR3 length equals 14 residues. Germline V gene data show CDR1 as SGHNT and CDR2 as YYREEE (reference sequence). The V gene end was trimmed by 3 bases and the J gene end by 5 bases; junction bases not matched to a gene: 7. For the CDR3, the DNA is TGTGCCAGCAGCTGGGGCGGGAGAGAGGAGACCCAGTACTTC. Residues: CASSWGGREETQYF.

The rearrangement links TRBV5-1 to TRBJ1-5, with 11 bases that match TRBD1. Germline loops: CDR1 SGHRS, CDR2 YFSETQ. The CDR3 loop spans 16 amino acids. With V trimmed by 0 bases and J by 7 bases, 6 bases remained unmatched. CDR3 DNA sequence: TGCGCCAGCAGCTTGGGGACAGGGGGCACATACCAGCCCCAGCATTTT. Protein product: CASSLGTGGTYQPQHF.

The chain combines TRBV6-1 with TRBJ1-1, with D possibly matching TRBD1 (5 bases). V lost 2 bases and J 10 bases, leaving 14 bases between the germline ends. Germline V gene data show CDR1 as MNHNS and CDR2 as SASEGT. The CDR3 covers 13 residues. The CDR3 nucleotides are TGTGCCAGCAGTGAAACTCAACAGGTTTCAGCTTTCTTT. As protein: CASSETQQVSAFF.

This chain uses TRBV6-5 with TRBJ1-2; a weak D match, TRBD1 (5 bases). CDR3 length: 15 amino acids. The V and J ends lost 5 bases and 3 bases respectively, with 16 bases between them. Germline V lookup: CDR1 MNHEY, CDR2 SVGAGI. The CDR3 loop is CASSVRWDSDYGYTF. The CDR3 DNA reads TGTGCCAGCAGTGTGAGGTGGGACTCGGACTATGGCTACACCTTC.

The chain is built from TRBV30 and TRBJ2-7; possibly TRBD1 or TRBD2 for D (9 bases each). The CDR3 contains 15 residues. The V end lost 4 bases, the J end lost 6 bases, and 22 bases lay between the germline ends. CDR1 is GTSNPN, CDR2 SVGIG, per germline (reference sequence). The DNA for the CDR3 is TGTGCCTGGAACAGGGGGCGGGGGGGTACTTTCGAGCAGTACTTC. Its translation is CAWNRGRGGTFEQYF.

J is TRBJ2-1 and V is TRBV20-1, with a weak D call TRBD2 (6 bases). V lost 6 bases and J 10 bases, leaving 13 bases between the germline ends. Germline V gives CDR1 DFQATT, CDR2 SNEGSKA (reference sequence). The CDR3 has 11 residues. In DNA, the CDR3 is TGCAGTGCCACGAGAGGAGGGGAGCAGTTCTTC. Protein sequence: CSATRGGEQFF.